Following are 5 T cell receptor beta chains from one sample sequenced in a study of CD8 T cells in ankylosing spondylitis. MiXCR, applied by TCRdb to the 5' RACE reads, yields one record per CDR3 protein. The profile covers 130,000 or so distinct CDR3 sequences, with over 9.5% appearing a single time and approximately 4% taken by the ten largest. Sequenced: blood, either unsorted or a sorted T cell fraction (not recorded which). Receptors originate from a female donor with ankylosing spondylitis or in good health (not recorded which).

This clonotype has only a few counts. V usage is TRBV5-1 and J usage is TRBJ2-7; D is ambiguous. The germline CDR1 and CDR2 sequences are SGHRS and YFSETQ. V gave up 1 base and J gave up 6 bases, with 14 bases separating them. The CDR3 sequence is 14 residues long. CDR3 coding DNA: TGCGCCAGCAGCTTGCAAAACCCAGAAGGCGAGCAGTACTTC. It specifies CASSLQNPEGEQYF.

This clonotype was recorded many times. This chain connects TRBV2 to TRBJ1-1, with 7 bases lining up with TRBD1. Germline V gene lookup returns CDR1 SNHLY and CDR2 FYNNEI. J gave up 2 bases and V 8 bases, and 8 bases lay outside the gene matches. The CDR3 totals 14 residues. Here the CDR3 DNA reads TGTGCCAGCCTGAACAGGGGAGGAAACACTGAAGCTTTCTTT. Amino acid sequence: CASLNRGGNTEAFF.

This clonotype was found many times. This chain connects TRBV5-1 to TRBJ2-3; the D call may be TRBD1 or TRBD2 (6 bases each). This CDR3 comprises 15 residues. CDR1 is SGHRS and CDR2 is YFSETQ in the germline V gene. Trimming stripped 4 bases from V and 5 bases from J, with 17 bases between. The DNA of the CDR3 is TGCGCCAGCAGCCCCCTGGGGGGCAGGGGAGATACGCAGTATTTT. The encoded protein is CASSPLGGRGDTQYF. Variable domain in full (rest from reference TRBV5-1 and TRBJ2-3): KAGVTQTPRYLIKTRGQQVTLSCSPISGHRSVSWYQQTPGQGLQFLFEYFSETQRNKGNFPGRFSGRQFSNSRSEMNVSTLELGDSALYLCASSPLGGRGDTQYFGPGTRLTVL.

The CDR3 sequence is CASSEYGPLSSPLHF. The CDR3 DNA reads TGTGCCAGCAGCGAATACGGACCTCTGAGTTCACCCCTCCACTTT. This sequence joins TRBV5-6 and TRBJ1-6; D ambiguous. The V gene lost 4 bases and the J gene lost 9 bases, with 17 bases spanning the gap. The CDR3 has 15 residues. Germline lookup yields CDR1 SGHDT and CDR2 YYEEEE.

The genes are TRBV2 and TRBJ2-4, with a tentative D call TRBD1 (5 bases). V lost 1 base, J lost 12 bases, and 19 bases lay in between. The length of the CDR3 is 15 residues. CDR1 is SNHLY and CDR2 is FYNNEI in the germline V gene. The CDR3 region has the DNA TGTGCCAGCAGTGAAGAACAAGAAGGAGACAGAACTCAGTACTTC. Amino acids: CASSEEQEGDRTQYF. Full variable domain (rest looked up from reference TRBV2 and TRBJ2-4): EPEVTQTPSHQVTQMGQEVILRCVPISNHLYFYWYRQILGQKVEFLVSFYNNEISEKSEIFDDQFSVERPDGSNFTLKIRSTKLEDSAMYFCASSEEQEGDRTQYFGAGTRLSVL.